This record looks at one T cell receptor beta chain sequence and its context. Its antigen is unknown. TCRdb re-derived calls from the 5' RACE reads in MiXCR, one entry per CDR3 protein. The sample carries about 340,000 distinct CDR3 sequences, 9% to 15% recorded once. V was shortened by 3 bases and J by 2 bases, with 20 bases between the two germline ends. There are 17 residues in the CDR3. CDR1 is SGHRS and CDR2 is YFSETQ in the germline V gene. The data originate from a study of identical twins. Points from the study as a whole: In drawing conclusions, the study used cross-sectional statistical analysis and did not follow the same donors. Zero-insertion analyses might be partly confounded by invariant T cells like MAIT and iNKT.

Every one of the donors was a healthy Caucasian. The same sample was also used in a study of yellow fever vaccine responses in identical twins.

This TCR came from a young woman in good health. The V and J genes are TRBV5-1 and TRBJ2-5; D is tentatively TRBD1 or TRBD2 (5 bases each). Specimen: CD8+ T cells sorted from blood. The CDR3 DNA sequence: TGCGCCAGCAGCTCCGGCAGGGCTAGCCCCCCACAAGAGACCCAGTACTTC. This sequence encodes CASSSGRASPPQETQYF.